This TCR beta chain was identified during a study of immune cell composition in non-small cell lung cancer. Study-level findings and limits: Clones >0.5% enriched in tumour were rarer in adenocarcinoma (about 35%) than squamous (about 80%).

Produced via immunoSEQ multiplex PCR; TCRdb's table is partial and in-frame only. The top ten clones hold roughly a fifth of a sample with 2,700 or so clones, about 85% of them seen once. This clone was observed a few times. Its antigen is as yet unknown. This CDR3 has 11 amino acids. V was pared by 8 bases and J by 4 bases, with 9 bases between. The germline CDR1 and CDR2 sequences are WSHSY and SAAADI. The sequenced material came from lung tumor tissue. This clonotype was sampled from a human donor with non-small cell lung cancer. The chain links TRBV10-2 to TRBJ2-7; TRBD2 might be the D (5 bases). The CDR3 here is CASRTGYEQYF. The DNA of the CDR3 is TGCGCCAGCCGGACGGGATACGAGCAGTACTTC.